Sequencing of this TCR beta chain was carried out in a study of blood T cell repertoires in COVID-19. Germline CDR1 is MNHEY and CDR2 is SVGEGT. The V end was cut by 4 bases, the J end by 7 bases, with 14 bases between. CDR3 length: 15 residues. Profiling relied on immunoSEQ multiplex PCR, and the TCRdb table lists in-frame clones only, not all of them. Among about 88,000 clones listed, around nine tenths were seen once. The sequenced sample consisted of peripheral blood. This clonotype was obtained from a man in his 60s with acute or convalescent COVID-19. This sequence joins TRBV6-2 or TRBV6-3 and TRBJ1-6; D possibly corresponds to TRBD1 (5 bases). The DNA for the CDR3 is TGTGCCAGCAGTTTCGTCAGGGCGGAGAATTCACCCCTCCACTTT. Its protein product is CASSFVRAENSPLHF.